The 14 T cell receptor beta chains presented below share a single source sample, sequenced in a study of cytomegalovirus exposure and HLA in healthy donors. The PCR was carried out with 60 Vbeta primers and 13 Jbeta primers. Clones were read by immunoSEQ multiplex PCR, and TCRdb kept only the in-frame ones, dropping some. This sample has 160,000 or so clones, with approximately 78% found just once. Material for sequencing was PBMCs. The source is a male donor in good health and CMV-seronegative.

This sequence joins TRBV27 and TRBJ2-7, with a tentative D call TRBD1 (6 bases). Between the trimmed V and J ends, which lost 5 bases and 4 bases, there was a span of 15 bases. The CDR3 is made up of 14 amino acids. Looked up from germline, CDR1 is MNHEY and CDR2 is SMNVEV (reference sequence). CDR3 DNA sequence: TGTGCCAGCAGTCTAGGGGACACGGGTTACGAGCAGTACTTC. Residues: CASSLGDTGYEQYF.

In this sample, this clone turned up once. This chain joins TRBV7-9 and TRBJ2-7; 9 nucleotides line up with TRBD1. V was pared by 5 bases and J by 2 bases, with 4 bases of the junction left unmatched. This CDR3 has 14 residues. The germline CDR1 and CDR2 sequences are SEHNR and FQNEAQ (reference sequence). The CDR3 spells CASSPRDRAYEQYF. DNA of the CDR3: TGTGCCAGCAGCCCCCGGGACAGGGCCTACGAGCAGTACTTC.

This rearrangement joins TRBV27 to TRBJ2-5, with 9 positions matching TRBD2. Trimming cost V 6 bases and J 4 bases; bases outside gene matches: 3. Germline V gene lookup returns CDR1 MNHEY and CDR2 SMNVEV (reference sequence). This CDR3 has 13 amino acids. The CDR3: CASSETSGETQYF. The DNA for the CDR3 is TGTGCCAGCAGCGAGACTAGCGGAGAGACCCAGTACTTC.

The DNA of the CDR3 is TGTGCCAGCAGTTACTCCGGGACAGTGGACGAAAAACTGTTTTTT. Translating gives CASSYSGTVDEKLFF. The chain carries TRBV6-5 and TRBJ1-4; 7 bases are a match to TRBD1. The ends lost 0 bases at V and 8 bases at J; junction bases unmatched: 6. The CDR3 totals 15 residues. Germline assignment: CDR1 MNHEY and CDR2 SVGAGI.

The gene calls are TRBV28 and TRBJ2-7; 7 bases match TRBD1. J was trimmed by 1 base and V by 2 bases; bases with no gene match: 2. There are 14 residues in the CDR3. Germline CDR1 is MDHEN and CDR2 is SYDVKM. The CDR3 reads CASSLKQGSYEQYF. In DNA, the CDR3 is TGTGCCAGCAGTTTAAAACAGGGGTCCTACGAGCAGTACTTC.

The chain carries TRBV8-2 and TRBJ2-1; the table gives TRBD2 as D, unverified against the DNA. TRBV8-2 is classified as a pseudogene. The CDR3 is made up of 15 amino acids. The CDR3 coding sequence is TGTGGCAGCTCTTCGACTAGCGGGGGCTACAATGAGCAGTTCTTC. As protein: CGSSSTSGGYNEQFF.

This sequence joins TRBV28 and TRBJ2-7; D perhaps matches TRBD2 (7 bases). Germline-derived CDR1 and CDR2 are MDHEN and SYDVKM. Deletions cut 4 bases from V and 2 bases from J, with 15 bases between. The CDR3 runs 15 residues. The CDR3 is CASSSGGPNTYEQYF. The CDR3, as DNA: TGTGCCAGCAGTTCCGGGGGGCCCAACACCTACGAGCAGTACTTC.

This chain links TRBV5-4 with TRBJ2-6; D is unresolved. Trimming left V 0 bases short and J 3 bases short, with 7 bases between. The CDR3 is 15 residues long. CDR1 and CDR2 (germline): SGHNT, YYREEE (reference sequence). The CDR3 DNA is TGTGCCAGCAGCTTGGGAGGTCTTGGGGCCAACGTCCTGACTTTC. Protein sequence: CASSLGGLGANVLTF.

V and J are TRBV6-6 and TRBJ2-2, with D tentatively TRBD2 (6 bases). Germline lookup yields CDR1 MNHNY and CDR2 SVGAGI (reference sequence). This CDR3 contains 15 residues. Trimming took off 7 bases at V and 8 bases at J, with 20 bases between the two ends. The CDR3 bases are TGTGCCAGCACTCCCCCGGGACTTCATATGGGGGAGCTGTTTTTT. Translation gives CASTPPGLHMGELFF.

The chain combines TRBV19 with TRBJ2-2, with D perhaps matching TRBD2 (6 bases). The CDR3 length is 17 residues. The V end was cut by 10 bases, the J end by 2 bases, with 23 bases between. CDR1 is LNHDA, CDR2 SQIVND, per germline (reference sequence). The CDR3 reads CATTLMGRRGNTGELFF. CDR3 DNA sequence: TGTGCCACCACCCTCATGGGAAGGCGGGGTAACACCGGGGAGCTGTTTTTT. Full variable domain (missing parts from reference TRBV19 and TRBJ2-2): DGGITQSPKYLFRKEGQNVTLSCEQNLNHDAMYWYRQDPGQGLRLIYYSQIVNDFQKGDIAEGYSVSREKKESFPLTVTSAQKNPTAFYLCATTLMGRRGNTGELFFGEGSRLTVL.

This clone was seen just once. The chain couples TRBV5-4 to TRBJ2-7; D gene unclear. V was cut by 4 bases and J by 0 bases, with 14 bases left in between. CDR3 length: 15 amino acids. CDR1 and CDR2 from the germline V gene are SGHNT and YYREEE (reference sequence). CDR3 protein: CASSALGDISYEQYF. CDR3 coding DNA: TGTGCCAGCAGCGCACTGGGTGACATCTCCTACGAGCAGTACTTC.

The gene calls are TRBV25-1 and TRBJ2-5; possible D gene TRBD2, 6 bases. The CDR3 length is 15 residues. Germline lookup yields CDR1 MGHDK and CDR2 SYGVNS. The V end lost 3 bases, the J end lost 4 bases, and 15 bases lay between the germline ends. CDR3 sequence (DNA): TGTGCCAGCAGTGACGGGAGAAGGGGCGGAGAGACCCAGTACTTC. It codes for CASSDGRRGGETQYF.

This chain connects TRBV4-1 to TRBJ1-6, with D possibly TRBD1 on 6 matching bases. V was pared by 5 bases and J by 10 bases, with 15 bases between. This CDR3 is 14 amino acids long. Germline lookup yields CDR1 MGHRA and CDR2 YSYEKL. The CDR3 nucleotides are TGCGCCAGCAGCTTTCACAGGGAAGGCTCACCCCTCCACTTT. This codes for CASSFHREGSPLHF.

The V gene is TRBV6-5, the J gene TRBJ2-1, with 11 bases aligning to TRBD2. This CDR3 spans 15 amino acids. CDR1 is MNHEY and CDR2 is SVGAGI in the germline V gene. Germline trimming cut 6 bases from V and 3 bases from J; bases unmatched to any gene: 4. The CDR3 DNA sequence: TGTGCCAGCAGCCACGGGACTAGCGGCTACAATGAGCAGTTCTTC. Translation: CASSHGTSGYNEQFF.